The 5 T cell receptor beta chains below all came from one sample that was sequenced in a study of blood T cell repertoires in COVID-19. Produced via immunoSEQ multiplex PCR; TCRdb's table is partial and in-frame only. The table has roughly 220,000 clones, more than 85% seen once. Sequenced: peripheral blood. These receptors were obtained from a woman in her fifties or sixties with COVID-19, enrolled during active disease.

This chain uses TRBV10-1 with TRBJ1-3; TRBD1 aligns across 8 bases. V trimming: 5 bases; J trimming: 0 bases; junction bases outside the gene matches: 6. CDR1 is WNHNN and CDR2 is SYGVQD in the germline V gene (reference sequence). The CDR3 length is 16 residues. This CDR3 reads CASSRQGPSSGNTIYF. The CDR3 DNA sequence: TGCGCCAGCAGTCGACAGGGGCCTTCCTCTGGAAACACCATATATTTT.

The chain joins TRBV12-3 or TRBV12-4 to TRBJ1-2; D is ambiguous. The germline V and J ends were trimmed by 3 bases and 5 bases, with 7 bases remaining between them. This CDR3 comprises 12 residues. The CDR3 region is CASSLDSYGYTF. CDR3 sequence (DNA): TGTGCCAGCAGTTTGGACTCATATGGCTACACCTTC.

V and J are TRBV27 and TRBJ2-1; D may be TRBD1 (7 bases). Germline CDR1 is MNHEY and CDR2 is SMNVEV (reference sequence). Trimming shortened V by 2 bases and J by 14 bases, and 19 bases separated the two germline ends. This CDR3 region has 14 residues. DNA for the CDR3: TGTGCCAGCAGTTTAAGGCAGGGGGGCTCGATGGAGTTCTTC. It is translated as CASSLRQGGSMEFF.

V is TRBV5-8 and J is TRBJ1-2; D remains unclear. V gave up 0 bases and J gave up 7 bases, with 16 bases separating them. Germline CDR1 reads SGHTS; CDR2 reads YDEGEE. The CDR3 extends over 15 amino acids. The CDR3 region is CASSLGALGSSGYTF. The CDR3 region has the DNA TGTGCCAGCAGCTTGGGGGCCCTGGGTTCCTCTGGCTACACCTTC.

The chain is built from TRBV12-3 or TRBV12-4 and TRBJ2-7, with unresolved D. Trimming shortened V by 4 bases and J by 2 bases, and 9 bases separated the two germline ends. The CDR3 is 13 amino acids. CDR3 sequence: CASSSQVPYEQYF. CDR3 DNA sequence: TGTGCCAGCAGTTCTCAGGTTCCCTACGAGCAGTACTTC.